The source of this TCR beta chain is a study of blood T cell repertoires in COVID-19. How the authors handled the data: Using reference gene primer amplification, nucleated cell counts were estimated. Data came from immunoSEQ multiplex PCR; TCRdb stores just in-frame clones and leaves some out. The D gene and trimming were derived from the DNA, and the V and J assignments and clone size from that table. The table has under 100,000 clones, 60% to 80% seen once. CDR1 and CDR2 (germline): SGHVS, FQNEAQ. The CDR3 spans 14 residues. Trimming cost V 5 bases and J 8 bases, with 15 bases left between them. Patients in Seattle were enrolled during active infection, then followed longitudinally.

This TCR derives from a man in his sixties with COVID-19, enrolled during active disease. Sequencing was carried out using peripheral blood. The chain is built from TRBV7-8 and TRBJ1-4, with D uncertain. The CDR3 DNA reads TGTGCCAGCAGCGCCTTTAAAGCGGAAGAAAAACTGTTTTTT. It is translated as CASSAFKAEEKLFF.